This T cell receptor (beta chain) was sequenced in a study of regulatory T cells in long-lasting Graves disease. The overall study: Persistent cases took antithyroid drugs over 5 years and stayed TSH receptor antibody positive.

This CDR3 has 12 residues. Trimming pared 8 bases from V and 1 base from J, leaving 9 bases between. Germline V gene lookup returns CDR1 SGHVS and CDR2 FQNEAQ. Whole-study results and caveats: Shared public clonotypes totalled a few thousand in persistent patients, compared with around 880 in new patients.

This clonotype was found many times. Its antigen remains unidentified. The time point: persistent/refractory GD, antithyroid drugs over 5 years with positive TRAb. From PBMCs, RNA was extracted and then used to make the TCR library. American Thyroid Association guidelines were used to diagnose Graves' disease. A nine-milliliter sample of peripheral blood was drawn into EDTA tubes. For TCR beta, libraries came from iRepertoire HTBI primers and Arm-PCR of CDR3 regions. TCRdb re-analysed the multiplex PCR reads in MiXCR, keeping a single row per CDR3 protein. The table shows roughly 430,000 distinct CDR3 sequences, with 20% to 25% occurring only once.

The V call is TRBV7-8, the J call TRBJ2-7; D ambiguous. This clonotype originated in a female donor with Graves disease. This material consisted of peripheral blood mononuclear cells (PBMCs), taken when the disease was refractory, from a patient treated with antithyroid drugs. The CDR3 loop is CASLTGSYEQYF. The CDR3 nucleotides are TGTGCCAGCCTTACCGGTTCCTACGAGCAGTACTTC.